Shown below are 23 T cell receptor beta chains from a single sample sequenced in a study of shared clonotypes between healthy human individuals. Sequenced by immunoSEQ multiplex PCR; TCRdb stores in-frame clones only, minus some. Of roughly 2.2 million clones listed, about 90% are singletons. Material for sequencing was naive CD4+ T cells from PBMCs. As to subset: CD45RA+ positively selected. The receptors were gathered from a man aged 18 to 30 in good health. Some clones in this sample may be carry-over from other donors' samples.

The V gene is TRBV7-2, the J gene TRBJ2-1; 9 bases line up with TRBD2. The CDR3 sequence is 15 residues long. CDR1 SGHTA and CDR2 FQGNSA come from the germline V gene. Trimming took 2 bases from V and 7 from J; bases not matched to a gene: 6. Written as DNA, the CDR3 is TGTGCCAGCAGCTTAAGGCTAGCGGGATCGAATGAGCAGTTCTTC. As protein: CASSLRLAGSNEQFF.

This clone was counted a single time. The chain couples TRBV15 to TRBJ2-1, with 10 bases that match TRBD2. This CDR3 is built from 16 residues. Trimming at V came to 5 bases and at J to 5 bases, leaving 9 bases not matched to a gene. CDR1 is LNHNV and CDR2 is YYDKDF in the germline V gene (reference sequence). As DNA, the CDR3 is TGTGCCACCAGCCGACGGACTAGCGGAGTAGACAATGAGCAGTTCTTC. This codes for CATSRRTSGVDNEQFF.

The CDR3 DNA is TGCGCCAGCAGCCTCACGGGGCAGTCCTACGAGCAGTACTTC. Protein: CASSLTGQSYEQYF. V is TRBV5-1 and J is TRBJ2-7; perhaps D is TRBD1 or TRBD2 (5 bases each). Trimming took off 4 bases at V and 1 base at J, with 12 bases between the two ends. Germline CDR1 and CDR2: SGHRS and YFSETQ. The CDR3 spans 14 residues.

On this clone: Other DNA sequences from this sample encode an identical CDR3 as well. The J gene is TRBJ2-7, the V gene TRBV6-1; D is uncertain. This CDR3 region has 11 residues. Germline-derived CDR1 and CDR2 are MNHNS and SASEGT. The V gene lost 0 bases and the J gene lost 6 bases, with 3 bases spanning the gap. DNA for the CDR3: TGTGCCAGCAGTGAAGCGCCCGAGCAGTACTTC. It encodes CASSEAPEQYF.

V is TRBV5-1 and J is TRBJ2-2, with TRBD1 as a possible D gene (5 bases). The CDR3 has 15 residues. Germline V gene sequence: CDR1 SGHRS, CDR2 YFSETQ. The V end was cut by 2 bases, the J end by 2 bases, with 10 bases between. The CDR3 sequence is CASSFAGINTGELFF. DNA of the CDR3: TGCGCCAGCAGCTTCGCAGGGATAAACACCGGGGAGCTGTTTTTT.

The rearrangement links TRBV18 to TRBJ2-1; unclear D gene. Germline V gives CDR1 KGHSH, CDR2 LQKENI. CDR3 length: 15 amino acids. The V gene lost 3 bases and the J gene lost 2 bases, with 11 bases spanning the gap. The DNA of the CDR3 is TGTGCCAGCTCACCCCCTTCTCTCCCCTACAATGAGCAGTTCTTC. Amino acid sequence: CASSPPSLPYNEQFF.

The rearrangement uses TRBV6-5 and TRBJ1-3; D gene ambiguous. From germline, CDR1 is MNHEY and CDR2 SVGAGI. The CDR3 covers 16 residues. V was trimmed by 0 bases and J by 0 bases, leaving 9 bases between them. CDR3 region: CASSYSWLLSGNTIYF. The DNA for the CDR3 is TGTGCCAGCAGTTACTCTTGGTTACTCTCTGGAAACACCATATATTTT.

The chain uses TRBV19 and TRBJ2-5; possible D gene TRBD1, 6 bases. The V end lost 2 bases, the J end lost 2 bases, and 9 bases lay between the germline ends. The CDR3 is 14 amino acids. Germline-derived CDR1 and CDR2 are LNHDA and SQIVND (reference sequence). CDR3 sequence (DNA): TGTGCCAGTAGTATAAATGGACAGCAAGAGACCCAGTACTTC. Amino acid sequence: CASSINGQQETQYF. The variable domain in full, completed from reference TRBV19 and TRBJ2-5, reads DGGITQSPKYLFRKEGQNVTLSCEQNLNHDAMYWYRQDPGQGLRLIYYSQIVNDFQKGDIAEGYSVSREKKESFPLTVTSAQKNPTAFYLCASSINGQQETQYFGPGTRLLVL.

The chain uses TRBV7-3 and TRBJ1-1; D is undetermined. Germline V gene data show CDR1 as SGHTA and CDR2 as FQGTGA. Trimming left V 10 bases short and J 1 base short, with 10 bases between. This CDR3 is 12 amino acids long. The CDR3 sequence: CATRGTNTEAFF. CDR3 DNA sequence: TGTGCCACCCGCGGAACGAACACTGAAGCTTTCTTT.

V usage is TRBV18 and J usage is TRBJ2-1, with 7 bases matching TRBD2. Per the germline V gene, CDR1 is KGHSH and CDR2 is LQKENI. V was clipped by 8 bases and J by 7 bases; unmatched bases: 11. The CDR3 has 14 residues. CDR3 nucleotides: TGTGCCAGCGGCCTGGGCGGGAGATTTAATGAGCAGTTCTTC. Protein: CASGLGGRFNEQFF.

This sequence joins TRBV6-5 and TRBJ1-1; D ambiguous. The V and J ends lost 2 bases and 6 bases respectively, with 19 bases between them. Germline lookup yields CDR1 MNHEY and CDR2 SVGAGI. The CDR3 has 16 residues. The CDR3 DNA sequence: TGTGCCAGCAGTTACCTTTCAGGACCTAGAACCTCTGAAGCTTTCTTT. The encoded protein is CASSYLSGPRTSEAFF.

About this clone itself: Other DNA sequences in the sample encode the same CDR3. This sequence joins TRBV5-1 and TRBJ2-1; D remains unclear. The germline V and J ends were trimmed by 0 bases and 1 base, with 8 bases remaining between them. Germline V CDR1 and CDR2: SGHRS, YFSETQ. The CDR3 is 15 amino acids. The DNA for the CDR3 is TGCGCCAGCAGCTTGGATCTTGGTTCCTACAATGAGCAGTTCTTC. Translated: CASSLDLGSYNEQFF.

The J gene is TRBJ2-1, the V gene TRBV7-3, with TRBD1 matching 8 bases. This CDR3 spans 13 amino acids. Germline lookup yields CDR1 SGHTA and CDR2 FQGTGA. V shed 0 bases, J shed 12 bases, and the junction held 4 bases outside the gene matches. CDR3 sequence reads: CASSLTGQVTQFF. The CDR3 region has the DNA TGTGCCAGCAGCTTAACGGGACAGGTGACGCAGTTCTTC.

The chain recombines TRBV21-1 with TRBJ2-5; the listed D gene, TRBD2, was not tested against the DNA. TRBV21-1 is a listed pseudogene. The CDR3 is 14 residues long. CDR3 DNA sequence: TGTGCCAGCCCCCCCGGGGGGTCCCCAGAGACCCAGTACTTC. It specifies CASPPGGSPETQYF.

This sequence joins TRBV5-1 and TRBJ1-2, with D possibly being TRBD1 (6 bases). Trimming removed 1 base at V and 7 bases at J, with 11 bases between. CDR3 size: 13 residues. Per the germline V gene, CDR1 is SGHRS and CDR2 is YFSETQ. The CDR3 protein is CASSLQGRGGYTF. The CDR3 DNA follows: TGCGCCAGCAGCTTGCAGGGGAGGGGTGGCTACACCTTC.

The CDR3 region has the DNA TGTGCCAGCAGTCGGGGACTCCCCAGCACCCACAATGAGCAGTTCTTC. Translating gives CASSRGLPSTHNEQFF. The chain joins TRBV28 to TRBJ2-1; D is perhaps TRBD2 (6 bases). V dropped 5 bases and J dropped 5 bases, with 19 bases sitting between them. The germline V gene has CDR1 MDHEN and CDR2 SYDVKM. This CDR3 contains 16 residues.

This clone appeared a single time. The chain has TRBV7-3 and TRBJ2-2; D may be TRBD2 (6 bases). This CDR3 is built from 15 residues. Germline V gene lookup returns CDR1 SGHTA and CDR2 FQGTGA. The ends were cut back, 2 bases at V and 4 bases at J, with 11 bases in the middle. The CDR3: CASSLLGLFTGELFF. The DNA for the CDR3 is TGTGCCAGCAGCTTACTGGGACTGTTCACCGGGGAGCTGTTTTTT.

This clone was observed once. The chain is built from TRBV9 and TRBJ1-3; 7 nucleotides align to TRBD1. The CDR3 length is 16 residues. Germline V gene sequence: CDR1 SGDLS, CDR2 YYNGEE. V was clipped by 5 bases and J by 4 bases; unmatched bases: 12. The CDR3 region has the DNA TGTGCCAGCAGTGCTAGACAGGGCTTAGCCGGAAACACCATATATTTT. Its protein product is CASSARQGLAGNTIYF.

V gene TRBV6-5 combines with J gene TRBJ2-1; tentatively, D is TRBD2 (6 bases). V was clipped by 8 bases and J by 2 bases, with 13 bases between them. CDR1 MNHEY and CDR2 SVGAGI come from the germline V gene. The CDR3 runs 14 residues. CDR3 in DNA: TGTGCCAGCGGCGGGATCACTCCCTACAATGAGCAGTTCTTC. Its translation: CASGGITPYNEQFF.

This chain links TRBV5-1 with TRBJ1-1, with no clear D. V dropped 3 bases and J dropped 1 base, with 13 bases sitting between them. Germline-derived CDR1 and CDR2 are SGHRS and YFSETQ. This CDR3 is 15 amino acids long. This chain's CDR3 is CASSSRTDPNTEAFF. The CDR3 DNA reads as TGCGCCAGCAGCTCCAGGACGGACCCGAACACTGAAGCTTTCTTT.

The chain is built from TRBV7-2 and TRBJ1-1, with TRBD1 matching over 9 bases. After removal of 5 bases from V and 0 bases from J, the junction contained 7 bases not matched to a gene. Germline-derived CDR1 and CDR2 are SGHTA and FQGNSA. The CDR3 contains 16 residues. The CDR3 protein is CASSRHRGRMNTEAFF. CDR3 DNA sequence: TGTGCCAGCAGCAGACACAGGGGGCGAATGAACACTGAAGCTTTCTTT. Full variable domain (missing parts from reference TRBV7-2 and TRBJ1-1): GAGVSQSPSNKVTEKGKDVELRCDPISGHTALYWYRQSLGQGLEFLIYFQGNSAPDKSGLPSDRFSAERTGGSVSTLTIQRTQQEDSAVYLCASSRHRGRMNTEAFFGQGTRLTVV.

CDR3 loop: CASSLYQPVEQYF. The CDR3 DNA follows: TGTGCCAGCAGTTTATACCAGCCTGTCGAGCAGTACTTC. The V gene is TRBV28, the J gene TRBJ2-7; D remains ambiguous. The CDR3 is made up of 13 amino acids. Trimming removed 1 base at V and 6 bases at J, with 10 bases between. Germline V gives CDR1 MDHEN, CDR2 SYDVKM.

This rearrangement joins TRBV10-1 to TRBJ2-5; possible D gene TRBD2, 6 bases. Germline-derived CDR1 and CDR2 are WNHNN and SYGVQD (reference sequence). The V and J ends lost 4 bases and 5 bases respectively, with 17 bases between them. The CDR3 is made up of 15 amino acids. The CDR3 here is CASSGWAGRWETQYF. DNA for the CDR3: TGCGCCAGCAGTGGTTGGGCGGGGCGTTGGGAGACCCAGTACTTC.